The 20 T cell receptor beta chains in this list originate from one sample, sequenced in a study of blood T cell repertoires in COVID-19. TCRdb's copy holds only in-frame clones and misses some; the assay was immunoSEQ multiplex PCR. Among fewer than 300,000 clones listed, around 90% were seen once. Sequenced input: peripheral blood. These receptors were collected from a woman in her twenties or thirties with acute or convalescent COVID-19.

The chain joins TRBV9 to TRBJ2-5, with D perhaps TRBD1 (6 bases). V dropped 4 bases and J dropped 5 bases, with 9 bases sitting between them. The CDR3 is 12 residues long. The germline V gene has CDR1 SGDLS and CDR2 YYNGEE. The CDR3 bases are TGTGCCAGCAGCCAGGGGCGGGAGACCCAGTACTTC. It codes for CASSQGRETQYF.

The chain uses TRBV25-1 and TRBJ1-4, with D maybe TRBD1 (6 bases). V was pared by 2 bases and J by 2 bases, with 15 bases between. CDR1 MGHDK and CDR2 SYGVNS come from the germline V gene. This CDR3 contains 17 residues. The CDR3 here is CASSERGGRITNEKLFF. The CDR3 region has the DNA TGTGCCAGCAGTGAACGGGGGGGGCGCATCACTAATGAAAAACTGTTTTTT.

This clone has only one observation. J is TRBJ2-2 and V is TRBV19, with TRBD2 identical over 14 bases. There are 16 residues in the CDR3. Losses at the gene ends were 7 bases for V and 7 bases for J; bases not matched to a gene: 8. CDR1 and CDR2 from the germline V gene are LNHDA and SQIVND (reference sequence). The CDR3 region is CASNPGTSGRNGELFF. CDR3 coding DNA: TGTGCCAGTAATCCCGGGACTAGCGGGAGAAACGGGGAGCTGTTTTTT.

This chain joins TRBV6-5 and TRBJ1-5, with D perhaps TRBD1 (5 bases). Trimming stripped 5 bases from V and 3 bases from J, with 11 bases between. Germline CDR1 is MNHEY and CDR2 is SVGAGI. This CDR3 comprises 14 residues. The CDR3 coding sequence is TGTGCCAGCAGTCGAGACAGCGACAATCAGCCCCAGCATTTT. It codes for CASSRDSDNQPQHF.

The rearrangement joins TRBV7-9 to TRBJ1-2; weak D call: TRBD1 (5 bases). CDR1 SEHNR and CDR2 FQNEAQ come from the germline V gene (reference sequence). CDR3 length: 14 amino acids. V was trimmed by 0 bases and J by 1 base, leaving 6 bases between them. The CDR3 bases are TGTGCCAGCAGCTTAGCCGACAGTAACTATGGCTACACCTTC. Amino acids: CASSLADSNYGYTF.

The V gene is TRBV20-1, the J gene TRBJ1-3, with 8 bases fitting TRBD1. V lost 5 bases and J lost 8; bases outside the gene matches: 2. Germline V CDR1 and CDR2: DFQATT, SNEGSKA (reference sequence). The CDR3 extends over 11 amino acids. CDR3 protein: CSAGQGDTIYF. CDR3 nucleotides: TGCAGTGCTGGACAGGGTGACACCATATATTTT.

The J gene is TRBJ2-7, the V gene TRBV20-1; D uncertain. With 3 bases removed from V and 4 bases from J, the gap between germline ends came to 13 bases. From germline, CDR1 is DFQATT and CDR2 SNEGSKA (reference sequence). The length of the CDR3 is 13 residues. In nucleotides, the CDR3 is TGCAGTGCTAGTCATCCGGCTAGATACGAGCAGTACTTC. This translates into CSASHPARYEQYF.

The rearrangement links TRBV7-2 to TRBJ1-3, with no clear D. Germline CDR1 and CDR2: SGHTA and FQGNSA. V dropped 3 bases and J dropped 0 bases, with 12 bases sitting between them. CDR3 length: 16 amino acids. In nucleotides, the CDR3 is TGTGCCAGCAGCTTCAGCGGCCTTAGCTCTGGAAACACCATATATTTT. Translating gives CASSFSGLSSGNTIYF.

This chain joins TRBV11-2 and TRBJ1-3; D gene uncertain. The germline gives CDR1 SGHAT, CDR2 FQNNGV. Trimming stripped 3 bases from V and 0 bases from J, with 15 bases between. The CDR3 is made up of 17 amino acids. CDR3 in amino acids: CASSFSPVSGSGNTIYF. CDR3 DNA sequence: TGTGCCAGCAGCTTCTCCCCGGTGTCGGGCTCTGGAAACACCATATATTTT. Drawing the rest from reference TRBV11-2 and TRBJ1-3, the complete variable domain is EAGVAQSPRYKIIEKRQSVAFWCNPISGHATLYWYQQILGQGPKLLIQFQNNGVVDDSQLPKDRFSAERLKGVDSTLKIQPAKLEDSAVYLCASSFSPVSGSGNTIYFGEGSWLTVV.

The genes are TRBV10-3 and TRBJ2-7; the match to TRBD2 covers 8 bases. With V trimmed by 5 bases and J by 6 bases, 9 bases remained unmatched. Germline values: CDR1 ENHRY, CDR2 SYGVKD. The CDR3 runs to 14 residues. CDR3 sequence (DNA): TGTGCCATCAGTTGGACTAGCCAGCGCGCCGAGCAGTACTTC. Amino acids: CAISWTSQRAEQYF.

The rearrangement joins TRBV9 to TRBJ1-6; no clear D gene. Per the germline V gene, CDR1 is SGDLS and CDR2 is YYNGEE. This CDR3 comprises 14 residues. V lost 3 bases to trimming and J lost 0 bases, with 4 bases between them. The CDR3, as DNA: TGTGCCAGCAGCGACAGCTCCTATAATTCACCCCTCCACTTT. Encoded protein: CASSDSSYNSPLHF.

The CDR3 here is CASSPFGGMDQPQHF. CDR3 in DNA: TGTGCCAGCAGCCCCTTCGGAGGGATGGATCAGCCCCAGCATTTT. The J gene is TRBJ1-5, the V gene TRBV7-2; D uncertain. V lost 5 bases and J 5 bases, leaving 16 bases between the germline ends. The CDR3 covers 15 residues. Per the germline V gene, CDR1 is SGHTA and CDR2 is FQGNSA.

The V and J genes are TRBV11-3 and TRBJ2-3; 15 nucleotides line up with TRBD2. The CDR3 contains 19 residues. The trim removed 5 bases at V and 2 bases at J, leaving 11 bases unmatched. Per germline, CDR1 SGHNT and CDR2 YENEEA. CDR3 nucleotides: TGTGCCAGCAGCAAACCGGGACTAGCGGGAGGATTCCTCACAGATACGCAGTATTTT. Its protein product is CASSKPGLAGGFLTDTQYF.

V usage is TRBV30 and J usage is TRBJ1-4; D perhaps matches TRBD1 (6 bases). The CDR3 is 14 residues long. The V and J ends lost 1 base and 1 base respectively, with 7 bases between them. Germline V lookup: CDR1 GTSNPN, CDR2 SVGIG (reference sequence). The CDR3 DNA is TGTGCCTGGAGTGGGGGACAAACTAATGAAAAACTGTTTTTT. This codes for CAWSGGQTNEKLFF.

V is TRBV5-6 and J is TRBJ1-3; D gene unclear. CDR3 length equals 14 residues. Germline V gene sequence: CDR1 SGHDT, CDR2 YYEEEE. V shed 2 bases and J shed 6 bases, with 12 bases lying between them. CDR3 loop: CASSFGVVKNTIYF. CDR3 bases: TGTGCCAGCAGCTTCGGGGTGGTGAAAAACACCATATATTTT.

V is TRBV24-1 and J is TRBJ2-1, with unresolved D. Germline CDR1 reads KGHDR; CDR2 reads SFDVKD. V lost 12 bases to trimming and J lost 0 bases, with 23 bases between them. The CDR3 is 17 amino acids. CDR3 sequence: CASIECVFPGSYNEQFF. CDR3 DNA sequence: TGTGCCTCCATTGAATGTGTCTTTCCGGGCTCCTACAATGAGCAGTTCTTC.

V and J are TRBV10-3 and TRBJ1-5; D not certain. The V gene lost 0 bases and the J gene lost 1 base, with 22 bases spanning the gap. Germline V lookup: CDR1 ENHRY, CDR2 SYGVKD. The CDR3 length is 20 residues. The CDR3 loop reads CAISESFSRSEIASNQPQHF. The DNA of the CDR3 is TGTGCCATCAGTGAGTCTTTTAGTCGGTCCGAAATAGCGAGCAATCAGCCCCAGCATTTT.

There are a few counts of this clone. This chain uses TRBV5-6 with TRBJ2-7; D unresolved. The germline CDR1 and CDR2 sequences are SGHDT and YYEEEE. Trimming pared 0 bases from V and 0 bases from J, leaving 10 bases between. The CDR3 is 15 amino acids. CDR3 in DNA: TGTGCCAGCAGCTTGGCTCTAGGAAGCTCCTACGAGCAGTACTTC. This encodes CASSLALGSSYEQYF.

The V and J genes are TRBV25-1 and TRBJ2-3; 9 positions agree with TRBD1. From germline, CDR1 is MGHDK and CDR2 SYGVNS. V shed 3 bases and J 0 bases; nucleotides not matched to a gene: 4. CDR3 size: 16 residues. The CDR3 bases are TGTGCCAGCAGTGATTGGACAGGGGTCAGCACAGATACGCAGTATTTT. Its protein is CASSDWTGVSTDTQYF.

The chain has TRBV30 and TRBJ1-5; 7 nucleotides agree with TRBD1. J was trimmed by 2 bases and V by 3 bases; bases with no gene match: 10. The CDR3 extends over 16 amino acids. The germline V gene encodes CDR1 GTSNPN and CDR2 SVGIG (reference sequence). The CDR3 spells CAWRGETGARNQPQHF. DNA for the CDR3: TGTGCCTGGAGAGGGGAAACAGGGGCGCGCAATCAGCCCCAGCATTTT.